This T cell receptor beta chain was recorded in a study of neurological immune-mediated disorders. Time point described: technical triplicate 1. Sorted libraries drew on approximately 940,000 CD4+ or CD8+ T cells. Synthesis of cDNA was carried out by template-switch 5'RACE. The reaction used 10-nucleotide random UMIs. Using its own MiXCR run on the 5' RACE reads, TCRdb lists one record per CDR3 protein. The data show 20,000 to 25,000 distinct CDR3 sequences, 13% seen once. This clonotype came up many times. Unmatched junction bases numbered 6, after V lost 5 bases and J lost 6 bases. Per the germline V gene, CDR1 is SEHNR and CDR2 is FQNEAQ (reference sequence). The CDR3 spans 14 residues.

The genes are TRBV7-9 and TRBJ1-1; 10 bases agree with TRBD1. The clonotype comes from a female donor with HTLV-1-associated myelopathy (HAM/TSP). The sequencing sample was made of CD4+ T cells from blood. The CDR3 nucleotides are TGTGCCAGCAGCCCCGGACAGGGGGAACCTGAAGCTTTCTTT. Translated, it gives CASSPGQGEPEAFF.